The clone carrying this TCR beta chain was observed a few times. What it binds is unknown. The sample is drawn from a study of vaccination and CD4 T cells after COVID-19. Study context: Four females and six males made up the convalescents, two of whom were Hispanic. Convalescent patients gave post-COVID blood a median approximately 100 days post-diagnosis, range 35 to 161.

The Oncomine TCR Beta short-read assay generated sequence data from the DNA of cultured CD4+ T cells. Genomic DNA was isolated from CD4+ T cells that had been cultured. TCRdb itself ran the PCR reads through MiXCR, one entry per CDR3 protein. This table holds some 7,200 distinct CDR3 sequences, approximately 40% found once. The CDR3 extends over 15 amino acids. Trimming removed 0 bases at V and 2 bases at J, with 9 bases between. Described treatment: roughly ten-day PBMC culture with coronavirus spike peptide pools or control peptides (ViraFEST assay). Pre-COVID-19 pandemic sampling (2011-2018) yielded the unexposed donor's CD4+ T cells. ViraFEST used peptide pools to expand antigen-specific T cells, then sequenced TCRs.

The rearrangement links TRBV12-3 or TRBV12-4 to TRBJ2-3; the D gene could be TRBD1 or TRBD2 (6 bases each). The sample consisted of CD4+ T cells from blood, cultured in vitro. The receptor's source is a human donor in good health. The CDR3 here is CASSLAGGTTDTQYF. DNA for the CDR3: TGTGCCAGCAGTTTAGCGGGGGGCACCACAGATACGCAGTATTTT.